Below are 8 T cell receptor beta chains sequenced from a single sample in a study of blood T cell repertoires in COVID-19. Libraries were prepared by immunoSEQ multiplex PCR; TCRdb keeps only in-frame clonotypes and omits some of them. The table includes around 16,000 clones, 70% to 90% detected once. Sequencing input: peripheral blood. These TCRs come from a man aged 65 to 85 in a cohort sampled during active COVID-19.

V is TRBV6-2 or TRBV6-3 and J is TRBJ1-2, with 10 bases fitting TRBD1. Germline assignment: CDR1 MNHEY and CDR2 SVGEGT. This CDR3 has 15 residues. The V and J ends lost 6 bases and 9 bases, in that order; junction bases with no gene match: 13. CDR3 nucleotides: TGTGCCAGCAGCAACGGCCGGGACAGGGGAAGCAGCTACACCTTC. Translation: CASSNGRDRGSSYTF.

The chain has TRBV19 and TRBJ2-1; 10 bases match TRBD2. Losses at the gene ends were 0 bases for V and 5 bases for J; bases not matched to a gene: 1. The germline V gene has CDR1 LNHDA and CDR2 SQIVND (reference sequence). The CDR3 is 15 residues long. The CDR3 sequence is CASSIEGTSDNEQFF. The CDR3 region has the DNA TGTGCCAGTAGTATAGAAGGGACTAGCGACAATGAGCAGTTCTTC.

V and J are TRBV5-1 and TRBJ2-7; maybe TRBD2 (6 bases). The V gene's germline CDR1 is SGHRS and CDR2 YFSETQ. The CDR3 runs 13 residues. V lost 0 bases to trimming and J lost 8 bases, with 12 bases between them. For the CDR3, the DNA is TGCGCCAGCAGCTTGGATCTTAGCGGCCAGCAGTACTTC. Protein product: CASSLDLSGQQYF. Combining the CDR3 with reference TRBV5-1 and TRBJ2-7 gives the whole variable domain KAGVTQTPRYLIKTRGQQVTLSCSPISGHRSVSWYQQTPGQGLQFLFEYFSETQRNKGNFPGRFSGRQFSNSRSEMNVSTLELGDSALYLCASSLDLSGQQYFGPGTRLTVT.

This clone was seen a handful of times. The CDR3 loop reads CASGGTARLEQYF. Written as DNA, the CDR3 is TGCGCCAGCGGAGGGACCGCTAGGCTGGAGCAGTACTTC. V and J are TRBV10-2 and TRBJ2-7; TRBD2 might be the D (6 bases). Germline CDR1 and CDR2: WSHSY and SAAADI. Trimming took 8 bases from V and 7 from J, leaving 18 bases between them. CDR3 length: 13 residues.

The rearrangement links TRBV25-1 to TRBJ2-3, with D tentatively TRBD2 (6 bases). V was shortened by 5 bases and J by 5 bases, with 8 bases between the two germline ends. The CDR3 is 12 amino acids. The V gene's germline CDR1 is MGHDK and CDR2 SYGVNS. The CDR3: CASSPGGDTQYF. The CDR3, as DNA: TGTGCCAGCAGTCCCGGGGGAGATACGCAGTATTTT. The full variable domain, its missing parts supplied by reference TRBV25-1 and TRBJ2-3, is EADIYQTPRYLVIGTGKKITLECSQTMGHDKMYWYQQDPGMELHLIHYSYGVNSTEKGDLSSESTVSRIRTEHFPLTLESARPSHTSQYLCASSPGGDTQYFGPGTRLTVL.

V is TRBV14 and J is TRBJ2-3; no clear D. Germline CDR1 and CDR2: SGHDN and FVKESK. Trimming took off 7 bases at V and 1 base at J, with 9 bases between the two ends. This CDR3 is built from 13 residues. Written as DNA, the CDR3 is TGTGCCAGCATTCAGTCCGGCACAGATACGCAGTATTTT. Its translation: CASIQSGTDTQYF.

The genes are TRBV7-2 and TRBJ2-1; no firm D call. Germline V gene lookup returns CDR1 SGHTA and CDR2 FQGNSA. This CDR3 is 17 amino acids long. V lost 2 bases and J lost 1, with 15 bases in between. The CDR3 DNA is TGTGCCAGCAGCTTAAATGGGCCTACCTTGTCCTACAATGAGCAGTTCTTC. Amino acids: CASSLNGPTLSYNEQFF.

The chain is built from TRBV28 and TRBJ1-5; 8 bases line up with TRBD1. J lost 1 base, V lost 4 bases, and 6 bases had no gene match. CDR1 is MDHEN, CDR2 SYDVKM, per germline. The CDR3 runs 16 residues. CDR3: CASSSFGQGSNQPQHF. DNA for the CDR3: TGTGCCAGCAGTTCATTCGGACAGGGCAGCAATCAGCCCCAGCATTTT.